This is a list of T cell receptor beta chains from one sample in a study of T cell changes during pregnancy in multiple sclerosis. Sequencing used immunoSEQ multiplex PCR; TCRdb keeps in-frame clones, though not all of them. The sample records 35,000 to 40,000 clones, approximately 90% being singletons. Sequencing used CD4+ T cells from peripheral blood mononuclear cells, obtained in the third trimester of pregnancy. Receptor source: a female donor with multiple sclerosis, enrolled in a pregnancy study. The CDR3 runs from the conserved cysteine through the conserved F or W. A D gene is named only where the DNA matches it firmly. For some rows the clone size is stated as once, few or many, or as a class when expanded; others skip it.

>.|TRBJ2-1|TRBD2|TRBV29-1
CSPLTSGRYNEQFF
TGCAGCCCCTTGACTAGCGGGAGATACAATGAGCAGTTCTTC
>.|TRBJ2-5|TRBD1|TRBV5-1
CASSLGTEETQYF
TGCGCCAGCAGCTTAGGGACAGAAGAGACCCAGTACTTC
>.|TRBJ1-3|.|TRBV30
CAWDSGKSGNTIYF
TGTGCCTGGGACAGCGGGAAATCTGGAAACACCATATATTTT
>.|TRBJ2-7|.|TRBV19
CASSISAGAAYEQYF
TGTGCCAGTAGTATATCCGCAGGGGCGGCCTACGAGCAGTACTTC
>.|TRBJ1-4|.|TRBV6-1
CASQGGGPPNEKLFF
TGTGCCAGTCAAGGGGGGGGACCTCCTAATGAAAAACTGTTTTTT
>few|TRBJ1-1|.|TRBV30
CALDGQGTEAFF
TGTGCCTTGGACGGCCAGGGCACTGAAGCTTTCTTT
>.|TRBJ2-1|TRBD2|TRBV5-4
CASSLDSGTSSGNEQFF
TGTGCCAGCAGCTTGGACTCCGGGACTAGCTCGGGCAATGAGCAGTTCTTC
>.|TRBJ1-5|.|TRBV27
CASSSRTVLNQPQHF
TGTGCCAGCAGTTCCCGGACAGTCCTTAATCAGCCCCAGCATTTT
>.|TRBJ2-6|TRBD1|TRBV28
CASSSGTGGVGANVLTF
TGTGCCAGCAGTTCGGGGACAGGGGGCGTTGGGGCCAACGTCCTGACTTTC
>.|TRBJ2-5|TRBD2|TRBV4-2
CASSPLAGGVGETQYF
TGTGCCAGCAGCCCATTAGCGGGAGGGGTAGGAGAGACCCAGTACTTC
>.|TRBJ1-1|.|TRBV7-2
CASSPADSDTEAFF
TGTGCCAGCAGCCCCGCCGACAGCGACACTGAAGCTTTCTTT
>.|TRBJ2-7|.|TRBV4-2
CASSQEIDYEQYF
TGTGCCAGCAGCCAGGAGATTGATTACGAGCAGTACTTC
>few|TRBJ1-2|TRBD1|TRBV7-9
CASSPTTGTVTF
TGTGCCAGCAGCCCAACGACAGGGACCGTCACCTTC
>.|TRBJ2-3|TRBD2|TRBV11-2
CASSAGSLAGGPADTQYF
TGTGCCAGCAGCGCCGGGAGCCTAGCGGGAGGGCCAGCAGATACGCAGTATTTT
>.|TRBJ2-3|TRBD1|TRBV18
CASSPQGASTDTQYF
TGTGCCAGCTCACCACAGGGGGCGAGCACAGATACGCAGTATTTT
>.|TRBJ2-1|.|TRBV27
CASSLAGFSYNEQFF
TGTGCCAGCAGTTTAGCGGGATTTTCCTACAATGAGCAGTTCTTC
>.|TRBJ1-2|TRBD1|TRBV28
CATGRLDRGGYGYTF
TGTGCCACCGGGAGATTGGACAGGGGTGGCTATGGCTACACCTTC
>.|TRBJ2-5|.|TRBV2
CASSESQGTQETQYF
TGTGCCAGCAGTGAAAGCCAGGGTACCCAAGAGACCCAGTACTTC
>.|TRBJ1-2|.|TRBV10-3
CAITRTGNYGYTF
TGTGCCATCACCAGGACGGGGAACTATGGCTACACCTTC
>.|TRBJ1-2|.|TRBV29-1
CSVMTGRGYTF
TGCAGCGTGATGACAGGCCGTGGCTACACCTTC
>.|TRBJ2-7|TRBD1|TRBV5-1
CASKLGRGGLSYEQYF
TGCGCCAGCAAGCTTGGGCGAGGGGGCCTCTCCTACGAGCAGTACTTC
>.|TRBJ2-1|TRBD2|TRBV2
CASRAGTSLINEQFF
TGTGCCAGCAGGGCCGGGACTAGCCTTATAAATGAGCAGTTCTTC
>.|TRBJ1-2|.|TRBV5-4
CASSPQSNVRGYTF
TGTGCCAGCAGCCCCCAATCTAATGTCCGCGGCTACACCTTC
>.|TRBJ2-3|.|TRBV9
CASSVEVARDTQYF
TGTGCCAGCAGCGTAGAGGTAGCCCGGGATACGCAGTATTTT
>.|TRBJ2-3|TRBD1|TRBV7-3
CASSPPPGGPTDTQYF
TGTGCCAGCAGTCCCCCGCCAGGGGGCCCCACAGATACGCAGTATTTT
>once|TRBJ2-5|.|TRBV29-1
CSVGSGQETQYF
TGCAGCGTTGGAAGCGGACAAGAGACCCAGTACTTC
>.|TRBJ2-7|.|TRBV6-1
CASSGTRQTYEQYF
TGTGCCAGCAGTGGAACCCGACAGACCTACGAGCAGTACTTC
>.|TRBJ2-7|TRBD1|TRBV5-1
CASSDGQGIYEQYF
TGCGCCAGCAGCGATGGACAGGGAATCTACGAGCAGTACTTC
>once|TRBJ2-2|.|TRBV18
CASSPPGAGETGELFF
TGTGCCAGCTCACCCCCTGGGGCAGGGGAGACCGGGGAGCTGTTTTTT
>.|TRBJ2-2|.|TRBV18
CASSPRENTGELFF
TGTGCCAGCTCACCCCGGGAAAACACCGGGGAGCTGTTTTTT
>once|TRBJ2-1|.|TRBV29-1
CSAEIGEQFF
TGCAGCGCCGAGATCGGTGAGCAGTTCTTC
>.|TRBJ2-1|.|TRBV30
CAWSPFKGVVNEQFF
TGTGCCTGGAGCCCCTTTAAAGGGGTAGTTAATGAGCAGTTCTTC
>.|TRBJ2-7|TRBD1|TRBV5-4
CASSEGTGGNYEQYF
TGTGCCAGCAGCGAGGGGACAGGGGGAAACTACGAGCAGTACTTC
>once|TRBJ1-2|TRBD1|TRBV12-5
CASGTGTGGNYGYTF
TGTGCTAGTGGTACCGGGACAGGGGGGAACTATGGCTACACCTTC
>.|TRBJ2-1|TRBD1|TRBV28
CASSFRGQGTIGEQFF
TGTGCCAGCAGTTTTAGGGGACAGGGGACGATTGGTGAGCAGTTCTTC
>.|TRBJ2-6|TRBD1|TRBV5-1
CATRDRDSGANVLTF
TGCGCCACCCGGGACAGGGACTCTGGGGCCAACGTCCTGACTTTC
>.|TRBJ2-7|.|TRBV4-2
CASSQDLLGDVGSEQYF
TGTGCCAGCAGCCAAGATTTACTAGGAGACGTAGGCTCCGAGCAGTACTTC
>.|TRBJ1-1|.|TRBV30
CAHKFYGGNTEAFF
TGTGCCCACAAATTCTACGGGGGGAACACTGAAGCTTTCTTT
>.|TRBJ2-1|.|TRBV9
CASSVSGRLYNEQFF
TGTGCCAGCAGCGTAAGTGGGAGGCTTTACAATGAGCAGTTCTTC
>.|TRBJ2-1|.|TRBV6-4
CASSSGGSGNEQFF
TGTGCCAGCAGTTCCGGGGGTTCAGGGAATGAGCAGTTCTTC
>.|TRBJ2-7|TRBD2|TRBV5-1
CASSGSGSSYEQYF
TGCGCCAGCAGCGGAAGCGGGAGTAGCTACGAGCAGTACTTC
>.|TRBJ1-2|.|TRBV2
CASRPDSYGYTF
TGTGCCAGCAGACCGGACAGCTATGGCTACACCTTC
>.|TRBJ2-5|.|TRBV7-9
CASSSPVETQYF
TGTGCCAGCAGCTCCCCGGTTGAGACCCAGTACTTC
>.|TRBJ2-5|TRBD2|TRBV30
CAWSVNLAGAETQYF
TGTGCCTGGAGTGTGAATCTAGCGGGAGCAGAGACCCAGTACTTC